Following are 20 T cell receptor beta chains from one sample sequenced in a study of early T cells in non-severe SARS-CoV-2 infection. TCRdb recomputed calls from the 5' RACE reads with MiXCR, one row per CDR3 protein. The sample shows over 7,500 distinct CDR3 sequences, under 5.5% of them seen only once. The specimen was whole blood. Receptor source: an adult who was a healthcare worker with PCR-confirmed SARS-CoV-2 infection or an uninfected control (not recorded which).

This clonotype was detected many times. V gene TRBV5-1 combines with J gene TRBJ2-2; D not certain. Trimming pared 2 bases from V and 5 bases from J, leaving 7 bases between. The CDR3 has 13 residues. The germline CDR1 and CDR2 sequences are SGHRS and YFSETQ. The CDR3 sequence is CASSFVLTGELFF. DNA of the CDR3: TGCGCCAGCAGCTTTGTTCTTACCGGGGAGCTGTTTTTT.

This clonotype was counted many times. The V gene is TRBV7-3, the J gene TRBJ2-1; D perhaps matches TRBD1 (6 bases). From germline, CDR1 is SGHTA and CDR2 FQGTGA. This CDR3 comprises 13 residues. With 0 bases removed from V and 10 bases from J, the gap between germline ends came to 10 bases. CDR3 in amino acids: CASSLTFTGEQFF. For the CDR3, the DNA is TGTGCCAGCAGCTTAACTTTTACAGGGGAGCAGTTCTTC.

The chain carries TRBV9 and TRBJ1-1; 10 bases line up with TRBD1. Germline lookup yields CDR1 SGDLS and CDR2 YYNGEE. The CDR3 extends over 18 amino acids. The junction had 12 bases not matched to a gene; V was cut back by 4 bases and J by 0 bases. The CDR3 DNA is TGTGCCAGCAGCCAAAGGGCTGGGACAGGGGTTGTGAACACTGAAGCTTTCTTT. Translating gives CASSQRAGTGVVNTEAFF.

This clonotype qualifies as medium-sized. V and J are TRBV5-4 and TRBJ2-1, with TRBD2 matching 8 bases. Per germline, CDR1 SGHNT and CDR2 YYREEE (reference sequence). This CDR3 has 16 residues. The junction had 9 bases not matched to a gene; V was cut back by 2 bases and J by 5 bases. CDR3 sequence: CASSFPGTRPNNEQFF. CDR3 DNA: TGTGCCAGCAGCTTCCCCGGGACTAGACCCAACAATGAGCAGTTCTTC.

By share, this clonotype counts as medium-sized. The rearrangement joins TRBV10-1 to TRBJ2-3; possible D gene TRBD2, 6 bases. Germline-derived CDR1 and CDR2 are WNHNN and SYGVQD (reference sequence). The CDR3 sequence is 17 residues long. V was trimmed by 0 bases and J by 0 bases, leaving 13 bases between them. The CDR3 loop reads CASSESASATSTDTQYF. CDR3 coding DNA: TGCGCCAGCAGTGAGTCGGCTAGCGCCACTAGCACAGATACGCAGTATTTT.

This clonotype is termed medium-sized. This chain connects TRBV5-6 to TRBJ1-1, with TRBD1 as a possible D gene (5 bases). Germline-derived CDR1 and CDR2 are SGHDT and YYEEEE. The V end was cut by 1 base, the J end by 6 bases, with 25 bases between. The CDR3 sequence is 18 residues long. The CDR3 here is CASSLSGTGAFAFPEAFF. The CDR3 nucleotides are TGTGCCAGCAGCTTGAGTGGGACTGGGGCATTCGCGTTCCCTGAAGCTTTCTTT. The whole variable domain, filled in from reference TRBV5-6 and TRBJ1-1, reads DAGVTQSPTHLIKTRGQQVTLRCSPKSGHDTVSWYQQALGQGPQFIFQYYEEEERQRGNFPDRFSGHQFPNYSSELNVNALLLGDSALYLCASSLSGTGAFAFPEAFFGQGTRLTVV.

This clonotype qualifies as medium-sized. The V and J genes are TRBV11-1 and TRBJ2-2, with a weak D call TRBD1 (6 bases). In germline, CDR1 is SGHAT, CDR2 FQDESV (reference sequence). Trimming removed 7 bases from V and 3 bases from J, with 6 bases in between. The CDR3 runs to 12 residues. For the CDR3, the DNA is TGTGCCAGCAACAGGGACACCGGGGAGCTGTTTTTT. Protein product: CASNRDTGELFF.

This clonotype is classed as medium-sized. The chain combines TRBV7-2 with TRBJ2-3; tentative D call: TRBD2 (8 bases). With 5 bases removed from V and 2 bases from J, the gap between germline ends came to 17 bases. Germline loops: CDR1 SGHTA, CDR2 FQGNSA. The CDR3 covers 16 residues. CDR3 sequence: CASSHYSGTVTDTQYF. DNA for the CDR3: TGTGCCAGCAGCCATTATAGCGGGACAGTCACAGATACGCAGTATTTT.

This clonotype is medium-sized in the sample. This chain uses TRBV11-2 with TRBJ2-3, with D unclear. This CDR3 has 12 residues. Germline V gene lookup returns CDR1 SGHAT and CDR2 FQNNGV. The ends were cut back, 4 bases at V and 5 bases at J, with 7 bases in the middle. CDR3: CASSSDLDTQYF. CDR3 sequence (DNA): TGTGCCAGCAGCTCGGACCTAGATACGCAGTATTTT. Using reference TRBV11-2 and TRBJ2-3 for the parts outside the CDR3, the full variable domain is EAGVAQSPRYKIIEKRQSVAFWCNPISGHATLYWYQQILGQGPKLLIQFQNNGVVDDSQLPKDRFSAERLKGVDSTLKIQPAKLEDSAVYLCASSSDLDTQYFGPGTRLTVL.

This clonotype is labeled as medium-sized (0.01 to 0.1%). Here the CDR3 DNA reads TGTGCCAGCAGCTTATTGCGGGGACGTAGCTCCTACGAGCAGTACTTC. This codes for CASSLLRGRSSYEQYF. The chain has TRBV11-2 and TRBJ2-7, with a possible D match to TRBD2 (6 bases). V was shortened by 2 bases and J by 0 bases, with 14 bases between the two germline ends. CDR3 size: 16 residues. CDR1 SGHAT and CDR2 FQNNGV come from the germline V gene.

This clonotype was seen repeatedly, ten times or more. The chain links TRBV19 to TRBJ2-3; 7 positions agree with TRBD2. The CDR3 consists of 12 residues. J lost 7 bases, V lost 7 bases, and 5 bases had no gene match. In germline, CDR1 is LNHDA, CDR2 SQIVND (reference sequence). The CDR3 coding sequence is TGTGCCAGTAAGGGGACTACAAATACGCAGTATTTT. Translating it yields CASKGTTNTQYF.

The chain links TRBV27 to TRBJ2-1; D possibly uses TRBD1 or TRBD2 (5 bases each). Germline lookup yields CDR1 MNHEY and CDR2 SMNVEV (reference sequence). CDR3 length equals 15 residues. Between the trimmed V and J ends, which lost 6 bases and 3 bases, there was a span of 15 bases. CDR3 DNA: TGTGCCAGCAGACACGGGGCCAACCACTACAATGAGCAGTTCTTC. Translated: CASRHGANHYNEQFF.

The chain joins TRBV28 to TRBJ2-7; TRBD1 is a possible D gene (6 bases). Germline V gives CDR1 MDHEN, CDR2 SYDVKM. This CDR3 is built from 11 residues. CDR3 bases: TGTGCTGCGAGCAGGGGTCGGGGGCAGTACTTC. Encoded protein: CAASRGRGQYF.

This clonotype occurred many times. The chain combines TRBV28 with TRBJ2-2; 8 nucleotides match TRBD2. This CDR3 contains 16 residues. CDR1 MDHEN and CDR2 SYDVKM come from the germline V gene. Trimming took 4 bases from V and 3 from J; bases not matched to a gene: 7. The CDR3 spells CASSSSAGAYTGELFF. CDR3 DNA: TGTGCCAGCAGTTCATCAGCGGGAGCGTACACCGGGGAGCTGTTTTTT. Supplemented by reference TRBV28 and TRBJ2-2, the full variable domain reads DVKVTQSSRYLVKRTGEKVFLECVQDMDHENMFWYRQDPGLGLRLIYFSYDVKMKEKGDIPEGYSVSREKKERFSLILESASTNQTSMYLCASSSSAGAYTGELFFGEGSRLTVL.

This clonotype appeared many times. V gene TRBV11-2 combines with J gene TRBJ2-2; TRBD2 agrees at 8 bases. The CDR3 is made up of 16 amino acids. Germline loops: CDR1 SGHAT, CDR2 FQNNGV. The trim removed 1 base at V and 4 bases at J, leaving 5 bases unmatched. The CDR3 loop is CASSLGLREATGELFF. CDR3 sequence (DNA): TGTGCCAGCAGCTTAGGGTTGCGGGAGGCCACCGGGGAGCTGTTTTTT.

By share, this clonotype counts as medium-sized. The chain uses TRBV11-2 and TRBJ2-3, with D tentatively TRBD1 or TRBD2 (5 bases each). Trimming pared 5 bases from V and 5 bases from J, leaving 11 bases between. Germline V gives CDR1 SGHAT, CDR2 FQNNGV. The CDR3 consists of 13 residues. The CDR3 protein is CASSPGTLDTQYF. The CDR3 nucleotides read TGTGCCAGCAGCCCCGGGACCTTAGATACGCAGTATTTT.

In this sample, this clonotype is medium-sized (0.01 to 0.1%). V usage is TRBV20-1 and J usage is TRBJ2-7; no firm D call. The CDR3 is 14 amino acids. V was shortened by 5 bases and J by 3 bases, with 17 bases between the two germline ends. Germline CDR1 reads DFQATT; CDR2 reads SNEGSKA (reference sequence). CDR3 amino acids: CSAPLQKGLYEQYF. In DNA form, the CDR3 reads TGCAGTGCTCCCTTACAGAAAGGCCTCTACGAGCAGTACTTC.

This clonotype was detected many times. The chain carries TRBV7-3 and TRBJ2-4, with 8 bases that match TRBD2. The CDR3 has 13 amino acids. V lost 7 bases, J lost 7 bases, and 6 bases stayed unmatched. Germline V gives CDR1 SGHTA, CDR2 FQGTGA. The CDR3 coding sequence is TGTGCCAGCACTTCTCGCGGGGGGAACATTCAGTACTTC. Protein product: CASTSRGGNIQYF.

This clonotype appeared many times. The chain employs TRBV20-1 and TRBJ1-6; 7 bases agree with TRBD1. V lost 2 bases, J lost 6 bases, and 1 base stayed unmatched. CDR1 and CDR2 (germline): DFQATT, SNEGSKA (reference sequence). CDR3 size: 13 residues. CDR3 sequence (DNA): TGCAGTGCTAGACGGGACAGTAATTCACCCCTCCACTTT. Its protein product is CSARRDSNSPLHF.

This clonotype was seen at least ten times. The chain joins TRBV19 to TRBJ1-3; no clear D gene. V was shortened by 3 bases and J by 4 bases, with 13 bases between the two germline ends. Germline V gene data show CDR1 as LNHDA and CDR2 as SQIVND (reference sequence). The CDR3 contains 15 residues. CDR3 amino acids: CASSIGDALGNTIYF. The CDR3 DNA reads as TGTGCCAGTAGTATCGGCGATGCACTCGGAAACACCATATATTTT.